One and the same sample provided the 13 T cell receptor beta chains below, sequenced in a study of shared clonotypes between healthy human individuals. Naive CD8 cells comprised CD45RO-negative, CCR7-positively selected cells, excluding terminally differentiated effector memory CD45RA+ cells. Using immunoSEQ multiplex PCR, the repertoire was profiled, and TCRdb retains in-frame clones only, with some absent. The sample gives about 820,000 clones, around 92% of which show up once; 24% is in the top ten. Sequenced material: naive CD8+ T cells sorted from blood. The receptors were sampled from a man under 40 in good health.

The gene calls are TRBV7-8 and TRBJ1-1, with 8 bases fitting TRBD1. The ends lost 0 bases at V and 1 base at J; junction bases unmatched: 7. Germline V lookup: CDR1 SGHVS, CDR2 FQNEAQ. The CDR3 sequence is 17 residues long. The CDR3 region is CASSLAPGTGSNTEAFF. The CDR3 DNA reads as TGTGCCAGCAGCTTAGCGCCTGGGACAGGTTCGAACACTGAAGCTTTCTTT.

The V call is TRBV6-1, the J call TRBJ1-5, with 7 bases that match TRBD1. The CDR3 has 15 residues. CDR1 MNHNS and CDR2 SASEGT come from the germline V gene. J lost 6 bases, V lost 1 base, and 6 bases had no gene match. The CDR3 coding sequence is TGTGCCAGCAGTGAAGTCACAGGGGACAGTCAGCCCCAGCATTTT. Encoded protein: CASSEVTGDSQPQHF.

The chain is built from TRBV9 and TRBJ2-1; TRBD2 aligns across 10 bases. J gave up 9 bases and V 5 bases, and 11 bases lay outside the gene matches. Looked up from germline, CDR1 is SGDLS and CDR2 is YYNGEE. The CDR3 covers 15 residues. This CDR3 is CASSPAGLAFGEQFF. For the CDR3, the DNA is TGTGCCAGCAGTCCAGCGGGACTAGCGTTCGGTGAGCAGTTCTTC.

The chain recombines TRBV7-9 with TRBJ2-7; no definite D call. Germline V gives CDR1 SEHNR, CDR2 FQNEAQ (reference sequence). V was cut by 8 bases and J by 3 bases, with 20 bases left in between. The CDR3 spans 15 residues. The CDR3 DNA sequence: TGTGCCAGCCGCCCACCACAGACCCCAATCTACGAGCAGTACTTC. This encodes CASRPPQTPIYEQYF.

The chain links TRBV28 to TRBJ1-2; 8 nucleotides align to TRBD1. V dropped 4 bases and J dropped 1; count of bases not matched to a gene: 17. Germline CDR1 and CDR2: MDHEN and SYDVKM. CDR3 length: 19 amino acids. CDR3 nucleotides: TGTGCCAGCAGTTCCCGCCGACTGGACAGGGAAACGGGTAACTATGGCTACACCTTC. Amino acids: CASSSRRLDRETGNYGYTF.

This clone appeared a single time. The chain combines TRBV7-6 with TRBJ2-3; 10 nucleotides align to TRBD2. Germline CDR1 and CDR2: SGHVS and FNYEAQ. This CDR3 spans 16 amino acids. The J segment lost 2 bases and the V segment lost 1 base, leaving 3 bases of the junction unmatched. DNA of the CDR3: TGTGCCAGCAGCTTAGGGACTAGCGGAGTCACAGATACGCAGTATTTT. This gives the protein CASSLGTSGVTDTQYF.

This chain connects TRBV11-3 to TRBJ1-2; D may be TRBD1 (5 bases). The CDR3 contains 13 residues. Germline CDR1 reads SGHNT; CDR2 reads YENEEA. The V and J ends lost 5 bases and 5 bases respectively, with 12 bases between them. CDR3 sequence: CASSDPGGYGYTF. As DNA, the CDR3 is TGTGCCAGCAGCGACCCGGGGGGGTATGGCTACACCTTC.

The chain links TRBV11-2 to TRBJ2-3; 11 bases agree with TRBD1. The CDR3 length is 17 residues. J lost 2 bases, V lost 5 bases, and 9 bases had no gene match. CDR1 is SGHAT, CDR2 FQNNGV, per germline. CDR3 DNA: TGTGCCAGCAGCCCCGGGACAGGGGGAAGGGACACAGATACGCAGTATTTT. Its translation: CASSPGTGGRDTDTQYF.

This chain uses TRBV30 with TRBJ2-7, with 9 bases fitting TRBD1. This CDR3 is built from 13 residues. The V and J ends lost 8 bases and 6 bases, in that order; junction bases with no gene match: 11. The germline CDR1 and CDR2 sequences are GTSNPN and SVGIG (reference sequence). CDR3 nucleotides: TGTGCCGGCCGCCGGGACAGGGAATCCGAGCAGTACTTC. It codes for CAGRRDRESEQYF. Based on the CDR3 plus reference TRBV30 and TRBJ2-7, the full variable domain is SQTIHQWPATLVQPVGSPLSLECTVEGTSNPNLYWYRQAAGRGLQLLFYSVGIGQISSEVPQNLSASRPQDRQFILSSKKLLLSDSGFYLCAGRRDRESEQYFGPGTRLTVT.

The J gene is TRBJ2-2, the V gene TRBV7-6; D perhaps matches TRBD2 (6 bases). Trimming removed 2 bases at V and 4 bases at J, with 14 bases between. Germline-derived CDR1 and CDR2 are SGHVS and FNYEAQ. CDR3 size: 16 residues. The CDR3 DNA reads TGTGCCAGCAGCTTATCAGTCCGGGGGTCCACCGGGGAGCTGTTTTTT. Translating gives CASSLSVRGSTGELFF.

The chain couples TRBV28 to TRBJ2-3; 10 nucleotides match TRBD1. Losses at the gene ends were 6 bases for V and 5 bases for J; bases not matched to a gene: 11. Germline values: CDR1 MDHEN, CDR2 SYDVKM. This CDR3 spans 16 amino acids. The CDR3 is CASSPQTGGWGDTQYF. DNA for the CDR3: TGTGCCAGCAGCCCCCAGACAGGGGGCTGGGGAGATACGCAGTATTTT. Supplemented by reference TRBV28 and TRBJ2-3, the full variable domain reads DVKVTQSSRYLVKRTGEKVFLECVQDMDHENMFWYRQDPGLGLRLIYFSYDVKMKEKGDIPEGYSVSREKKERFSLILESASTNQTSMYLCASSPQTGGWGDTQYFGPGTRLTVL.

The rearrangement joins TRBV5-6 to TRBJ1-2; tentatively, D is TRBD1 (6 bases). V lost 5 bases and J 4 bases, leaving 12 bases between the germline ends. Germline CDR1 SGHDT, CDR2 YYEEEE. This CDR3 has 13 residues. CDR3 in DNA: TGTGCCAGCAGAACGGACAGCCTCTATGGCTACACCTTC. It specifies CASRTDSLYGYTF.

The chain links TRBV5-1 to TRBJ2-7; a weak D match, TRBD1 (5 bases). Germline V lookup: CDR1 SGHRS, CDR2 YFSETQ. V was shortened by 4 bases and J by 4 bases, with 15 bases between the two germline ends. The CDR3 covers 14 residues. CDR3 DNA sequence: TGCGCCAGCAGCAACGGCGCAGGGCATTACGAGCAGTACTTC. Its translation: CASSNGAGHYEQYF.